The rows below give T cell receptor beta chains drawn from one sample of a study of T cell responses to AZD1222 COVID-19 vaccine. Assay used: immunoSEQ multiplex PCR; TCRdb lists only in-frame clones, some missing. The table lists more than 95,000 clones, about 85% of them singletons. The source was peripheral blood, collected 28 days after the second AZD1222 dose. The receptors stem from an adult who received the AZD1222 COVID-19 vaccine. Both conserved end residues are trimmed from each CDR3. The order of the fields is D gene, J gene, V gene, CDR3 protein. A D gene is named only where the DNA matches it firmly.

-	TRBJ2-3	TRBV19	ASSIVRTRPDRGTQY
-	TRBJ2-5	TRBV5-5	ASSLGGKETQY
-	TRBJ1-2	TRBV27	ASSFSVGGAGYT
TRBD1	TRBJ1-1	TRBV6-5	ASRTRQGRHTEAF
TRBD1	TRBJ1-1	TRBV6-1	ASSDAGTVNTEAF
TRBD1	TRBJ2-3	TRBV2	ASSPGQGAGDTQY
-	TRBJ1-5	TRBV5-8	ASNFFPSRTVNQPQH
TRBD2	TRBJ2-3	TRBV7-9	ASSLARSGGGTDTQY
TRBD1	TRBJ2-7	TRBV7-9	ASRRSTGDSYEQY
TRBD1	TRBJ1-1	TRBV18	ASSPDTPYQGAEAF
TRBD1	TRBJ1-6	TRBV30	AWSGTENSPLH
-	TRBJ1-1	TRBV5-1	ASSLEAQGGAEAF
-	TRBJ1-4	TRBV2	ASNPPGPRDEKLF